The source of this TCR beta chain is a study of T cell repertoires in aging, cancer and after chemotherapy. Across the study: Healthy donor repertoires were recorded over several months to years and showed clear clonal overlap. General study points: Rebound thymic output was suggested by rising median generation probability during chemotherapy in each cancer cohort. Age-matched healthy donors had significantly more diverse, less clonal blood TCR repertoires than untreated cancer patients.

This clonotype was detected only a few times. What it recognizes is unknown. Peripheral blood genomic DNA, not sorted cells or RNA, was the template. V was pared by 6 bases and J by 3 bases, with 4 bases of the junction left unmatched. The CDR3 totals 13 residues. CDR1 is MNHEY and CDR2 is SVGAGI in the germline V gene. Multiplex touch-down PCR with TRB-A/B primers amplified rearranged V-D-J TRB sequences. A single record per CDR3 protein comes from TCRdb applying MiXCR to the multiplex PCR reads. The data hold about 9,200 distinct CDR3 sequences, with 30% to 45% observed a single time. Sequences were obtained from blood. The chain employs TRBV6-5 and TRBJ1-2, with 7 positions matching TRBD1. This TCR came from a human donor in good health. CDR3 amino acids: CASSTGVDYGYTF. CDR3 bases: TGTGCCAGCAGCACAGGGGTTGACTATGGCTACACCTTC.